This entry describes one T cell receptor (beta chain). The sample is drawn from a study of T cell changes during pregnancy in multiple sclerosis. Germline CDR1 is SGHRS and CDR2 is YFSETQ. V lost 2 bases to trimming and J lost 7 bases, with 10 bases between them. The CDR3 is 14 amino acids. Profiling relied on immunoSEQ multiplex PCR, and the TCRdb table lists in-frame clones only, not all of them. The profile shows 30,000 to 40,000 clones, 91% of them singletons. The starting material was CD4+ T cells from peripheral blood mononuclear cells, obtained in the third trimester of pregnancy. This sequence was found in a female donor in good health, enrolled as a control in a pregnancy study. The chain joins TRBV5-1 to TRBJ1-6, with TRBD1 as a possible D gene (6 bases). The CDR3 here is CASSLQGGNSPLHF. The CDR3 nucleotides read TGCGCCAGCAGCTTACAGGGAGGGAATTCACCCCTCCACTTT.